This T cell receptor (beta chain) appears in the sequencing data of a study of technical replicates of blood from a handful of donors. The method was immunoSEQ multiplex PCR; TCRdb's version includes in-frame clones alone and lacks a portion of them. The data contain about 88,000 clones, around 94% of them singletons. The germline V gene encodes CDR1 SGHTA and CDR2 FQGNSA. This CDR3 is built from 13 residues. V lost 5 bases and J 5 bases, leaving 10 bases between the germline ends. This receptor was identified in a human donor in good health. V is TRBV7-2 and J is TRBJ2-1, with a weak D call TRBD1 (6 bases). The sample consisted of T cells isolated from PBMCs. The CDR3 bases are TGTGCCAGCAGCCTAGGACAGAACAATGAGCAGTTCTTC. This translates into CASSLGQNNEQFF.